This TCR beta chain was captured by sequencing in a study of blood T cells in healthy people across ages. A second PCR, run for about 7 to 11 cycles, used a sample-barcoded 5' primer plus a J-beta primer mix. A minimum of 2.5 million CDR3-containing paired-end reads was obtained for each sample. TCRdb processed the 5' RACE reads anew with MiXCR; each CDR3 protein has one entry. The sample consists of hundreds of thousands of distinct CDR3 sequences, around 62% of them appearing once. Each sample provided at least 6 micrograms of extracted total RNA. The table lists this clonotype with a few counts. Its antigen is unknown. Just one base apart from a much larger clone, this may be a read error. Trimming removed 6 bases from V and 7 bases from J, with 25 bases in between. Germline lookup yields CDR1 MNHNY and CDR2 SVGAGI (reference sequence). CDR3 length: 16 amino acids. Overall study findings and caveats: Older age coincided with a roughly linear decline in TCR beta diversity per million T cells. Observed TCR beta diversity showed a strong correlation with the percentage of naive T cells as measured by flow cytometry.

The sample comprised blood. The chain couples TRBV6-6 to TRBJ2-7; a possible D gene is TRBD2 (7 bases). This sequence originates from a man younger than 40 in good health. CDR3 sequence: CASRGSTGRVSHEQYF. CDR3 sequence (DNA): TGTGCCAGCAGGGGAAGCACAGGGAGGGTTAGCCATGAGCAGTACTTC.